These 14 T cell receptor beta chains came from one sample sequenced in a study of shared clonotypes between healthy human individuals. TCRdb's table, derived via immunoSEQ multiplex PCR, lists solely in-frame clones and lacks some. The sample consists of roughly 1.4 million clones, just under 99% of them appearing once. The material sequenced was naive CD4+ T cells sorted from blood. Specified subset: CD45RA+ positively selected. The receptor set was obtained from a man aged 30 to 45 in good health.

The CDR3 nucleotides read TGTGCCAGCAGCTTAGGTACAGGGGTGCAAGAGACCCAGTACTTC. This translates into CASSLGTGVQETQYF. J is TRBJ2-5 and V is TRBV7-6; 7 bases align to TRBD1. Germline CDR1 SGHVS, CDR2 FNYEAQ. CDR3 length: 15 residues. The V segment lost 1 base and the J segment 2 bases; nucleotides outside the gene matches: 4.

This sequence joins TRBV11-2 and TRBJ2-4; no definite D call. V lost 0 bases and J lost 11, with 11 bases in between. The CDR3 totals 13 residues. CDR1 SGHAT and CDR2 FQNNGV come from the germline V gene. The DNA for the CDR3 is TGTGCCAGCAGCTTAGACTGGGCACGCGTTCAGTACTTC. Protein product: CASSLDWARVQYF.

The V call is TRBV6-6, the J call TRBJ1-5; 8 bases match TRBD1. The V gene end was trimmed by 4 bases and the J gene end by 7 bases; junction bases not matched to a gene: 9. This CDR3 has 15 amino acids. Germline CDR1 reads MNHNY; CDR2 reads SVGAGI (reference sequence). The CDR3 here is CASSWTGQSRQPQHF. CDR3 bases: TGTGCCAGCAGTTGGACAGGGCAGTCTCGCCAGCCCCAGCATTTT.

This chain uses TRBV10-3 with TRBJ2-7; TRBD2 is a possible D gene (5 bases). The CDR3 spans 16 residues. V lost 0 bases and J 0 bases, leaving 12 bases between the germline ends. Germline V gene data show CDR1 as ENHRY and CDR2 as SYGVKD. The CDR3 DNA reads TGTGCCATCAGTGAGTCCAGAGGGTTCAGCTCCTACGAGCAGTACTTC. Amino acid sequence: CAISESRGFSSYEQYF.

The chain combines TRBV7-6 with TRBJ2-7, with 15 nucleotides matching TRBD2. There are 16 residues in the CDR3. With V trimmed by 1 base and J by 5 bases, 3 bases remained unmatched. Germline CDR1 is SGHVS and CDR2 is FNYEAQ. The CDR3 region is CASSLGTSGRADEQYF. CDR3 nucleotide sequence: TGTGCCAGCAGCTTAGGGACTAGCGGGAGGGCGGACGAGCAGTACTTC.

Only one count was recorded for this clone. The chain is built from TRBV13 and TRBJ2-2; possibly TRBD1 for D (5 bases). The CDR3 sequence is 14 residues long. With 10 bases removed from V and 5 bases from J, the gap between germline ends came to 17 bases. Germline CDR1 reads PRHDT; CDR2 reads FYEKMQ (reference sequence). The CDR3 loop is CATWRRGATGELFF. The CDR3 DNA reads TGTGCCACCTGGCGAAGGGGCGCGACCGGGGAGCTGTTTTTT.

The J gene is TRBJ2-1, the V gene TRBV7-2; D is possibly TRBD2 (5 bases). Trimming cost V 3 bases and J 0 bases, with 12 bases left between them. This CDR3 comprises 16 residues. Germline CDR1 SGHTA, CDR2 FQGNSA. This chain's CDR3 is CASSFSRGRSYNEQFF. In DNA, the CDR3 is TGTGCCAGCAGCTTCTCCCGGGGTCGCTCCTACAATGAGCAGTTCTTC.

In the case of this clone: The sample holds other DNA sequences that translate to the same CDR3. This chain uses TRBV29-1 with TRBJ2-1; 7 nucleotides agree with TRBD2. This CDR3 has 16 amino acids. Germline V CDR1 and CDR2: SQVTM, ANQGSEA. With V trimmed by 0 bases and J by 0 bases, 5 bases remained unmatched. The CDR3 DNA reads TGCAGCGTTGAAGAGGGGCGGGGGAGCTCCTACAATGAGCAGTTCTTC. It translates to CSVEEGRGSSYNEQFF.

To note about this clone: Other DNA sequences in the same sample also yield this CDR3. The V and J genes are TRBV6-5 and TRBJ2-7; no clear D. Trimming left V 2 bases short and J 2 bases short, with 7 bases between. The germline V gene encodes CDR1 MNHEY and CDR2 SVGAGI. The CDR3 has 13 amino acids. CDR3 protein: CASSYRLTYEQYF. The CDR3 nucleotides read TGTGCCAGCAGTTACCGACTGACCTACGAGCAGTACTTC.

This chain joins TRBV5-1 and TRBJ1-4; 9 nucleotides match TRBD1. V trimming: 1 base; J trimming: 5 bases; junction bases outside the gene matches: 3. Germline CDR1 SGHRS, CDR2 YFSETQ. This CDR3 is 15 amino acids long. CDR3 DNA: TGCGCCAGCAGCTTGACAGGGGGCTTAAATGAAAAACTGTTTTTT. Its protein product is CASSLTGGLNEKLFF.

The gene calls are TRBV18 and TRBJ2-5; 7 bases map to TRBD1. After removal of 3 bases from V and 1 base from J, the junction contained 5 bases not matched to a gene. The CDR3 is made up of 15 amino acids. Per germline, CDR1 KGHSH and CDR2 LQKENI. Written as DNA, the CDR3 is TGTGCCAGCTCACCGGACAGGAACCTCCAAGAGACCCAGTACTTC. Encoded protein: CASSPDRNLQETQYF.

Turning to this clone: The sample has other DNA sequences that encode this CDR3 too. The chain recombines TRBV7-3 with TRBJ2-1, with 9 bases fitting TRBD2. CDR1 and CDR2 from the germline V gene are SGHTA and FQGTGA. J lost 10 bases, V lost 4 bases, and 5 bases had no gene match. The CDR3 is made up of 13 amino acids. CDR3 in amino acids: CASSSGLAREQFF. The DNA of the CDR3 is TGTGCCAGCAGCTCGGGACTAGCTCGGGAGCAGTTCTTC.

The rearrangement links TRBV19 to TRBJ2-7, with D uncertain. The CDR3 loop spans 13 amino acids. Trimming cost V 3 bases and J 6 bases, with 12 bases left between them. Germline V lookup: CDR1 LNHDA, CDR2 SQIVND (reference sequence). The CDR3 DNA is TGTGCCAGTAGTATCCGGGTTTTGGGCGAGCAGTACTTC. Protein product: CASSIRVLGEQYF. Filled out from reference TRBV19 and TRBJ2-7, the complete variable domain reads DGGITQSPKYLFRKEGQNVTLSCEQNLNHDAMYWYRQDPGQGLRLIYYSQIVNDFQKGDIAEGYSVSREKKESFPLTVTSAQKNPTAFYLCASSIRVLGEQYFGPGTRLTVT.

This clone was observed a single time. The chain carries TRBV9 and TRBJ2-7; the match to TRBD2 covers 10 bases. Germline CDR1 reads SGDLS; CDR2 reads YYNGEE. With V trimmed by 4 bases and J by 0 bases, 4 bases remained unmatched. The CDR3 spans 15 residues. CDR3 residues: CASSKLAGSSYEQYF. CDR3 DNA sequence: TGTGCCAGCAGCAAACTAGCGGGGAGCTCCTACGAGCAGTACTTC.